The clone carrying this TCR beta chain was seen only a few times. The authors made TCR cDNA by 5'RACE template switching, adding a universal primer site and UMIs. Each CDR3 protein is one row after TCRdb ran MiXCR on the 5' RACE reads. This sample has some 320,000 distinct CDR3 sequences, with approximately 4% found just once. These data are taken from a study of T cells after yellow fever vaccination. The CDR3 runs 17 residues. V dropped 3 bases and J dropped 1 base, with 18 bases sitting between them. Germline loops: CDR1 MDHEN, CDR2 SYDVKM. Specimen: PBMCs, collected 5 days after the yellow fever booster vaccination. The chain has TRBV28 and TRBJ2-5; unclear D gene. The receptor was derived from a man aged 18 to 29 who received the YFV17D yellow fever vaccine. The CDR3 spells CASSLEGPKKRQETQYF. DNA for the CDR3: TGTGCCAGCAGTTTGGAAGGGCCGAAGAAGCGCCAAGAGACCCAGTACTTC.